The subject of this entry is one TCR beta chain. Its target is unknown. CD4+ T cells from unexposed donors were obtained before the COVID-19 pandemic (2011-2018). Cryopreserved PBMCs were CD4-enriched, then split into naive and memory cells. This entry belongs to a study of CD4 T cells in relation to SARS-CoV-2 and coronaviruses. Findings of the study overall: This crossreactivity analysis covered spike protein alone, no other viral proteins.

TCRdb's table, derived via immunoSEQ multiplex PCR, lists solely in-frame clones and lacks some. This table has roughly 60,000 clones, 85% to 95% appearing once. The V end was cut by 1 base, the J end by 6 bases, with 14 bases between. This CDR3 is 15 amino acids long. The germline gives CDR1 MGHRA, CDR2 YSYEKL. V gene TRBV4-1 combines with J gene TRBJ2-3; perhaps TRBD1 as D (5 bases). This sequence originates from a human donor in good health. Sequenced input: naive CD4+ T cells from PBMCs. The subset was: naive CD4+ T cells isolated by negative enrichment. DNA for the CDR3: TGCGCCAGCAGCCAAGCTCGTTCAGGGCGGGATACGCAGTATTTT. Protein: CASSQARSGRDTQYF.